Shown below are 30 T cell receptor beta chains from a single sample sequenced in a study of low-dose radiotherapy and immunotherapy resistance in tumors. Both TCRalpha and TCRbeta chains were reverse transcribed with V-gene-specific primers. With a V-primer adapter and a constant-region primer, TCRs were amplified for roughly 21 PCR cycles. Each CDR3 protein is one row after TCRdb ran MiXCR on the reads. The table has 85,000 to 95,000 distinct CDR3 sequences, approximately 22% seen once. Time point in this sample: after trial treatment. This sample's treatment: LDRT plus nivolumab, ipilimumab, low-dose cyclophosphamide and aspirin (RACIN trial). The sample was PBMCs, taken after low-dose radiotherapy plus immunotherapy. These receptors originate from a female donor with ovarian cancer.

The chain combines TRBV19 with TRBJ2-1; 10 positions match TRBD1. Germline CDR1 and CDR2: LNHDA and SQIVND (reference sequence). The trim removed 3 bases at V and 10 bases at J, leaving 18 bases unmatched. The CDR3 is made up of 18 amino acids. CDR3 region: CASSIRQGAFAPAGEQFF. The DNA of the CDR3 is TGTGCCAGTAGTATTAGACAGGGGGCGTTTGCTCCTGCAGGAGAGCAGTTCTTC. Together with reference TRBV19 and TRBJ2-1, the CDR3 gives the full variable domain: DGGITQSPKYLFRKEGQNVTLSCEQNLNHDAMYWYRQDPGQGLRLIYYSQIVNDFQKGDIAEGYSVSREKKESFPLTVTSAQKNPTAFYLCASSIRQGAFAPAGEQFFGPGTRLTVL.

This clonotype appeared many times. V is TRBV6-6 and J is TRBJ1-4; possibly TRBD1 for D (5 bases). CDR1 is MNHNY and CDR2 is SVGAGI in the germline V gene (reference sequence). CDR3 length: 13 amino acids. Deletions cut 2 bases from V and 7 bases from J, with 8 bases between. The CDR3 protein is CASSYRQGEKLFF. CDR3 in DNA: TGTGCCAGCAGTTACCGGCAGGGTGAAAAACTGTTTTTT.

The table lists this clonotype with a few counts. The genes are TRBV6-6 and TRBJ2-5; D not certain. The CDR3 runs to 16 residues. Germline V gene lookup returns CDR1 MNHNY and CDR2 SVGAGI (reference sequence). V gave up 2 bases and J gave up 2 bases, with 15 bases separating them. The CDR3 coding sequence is TGTGCCAGCAGTTACCCTGGCCTTGCGTCTCAAGAGACCCAGTACTTC. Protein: CASSYPGLASQETQYF.

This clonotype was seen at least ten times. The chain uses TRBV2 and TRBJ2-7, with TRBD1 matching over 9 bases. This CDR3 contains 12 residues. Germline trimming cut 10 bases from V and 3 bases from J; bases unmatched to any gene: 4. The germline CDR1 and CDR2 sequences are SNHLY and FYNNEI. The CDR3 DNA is TGTGCCACCGCGACAGGGGGCTACGAGCAGTACTTC. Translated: CATATGGYEQYF.

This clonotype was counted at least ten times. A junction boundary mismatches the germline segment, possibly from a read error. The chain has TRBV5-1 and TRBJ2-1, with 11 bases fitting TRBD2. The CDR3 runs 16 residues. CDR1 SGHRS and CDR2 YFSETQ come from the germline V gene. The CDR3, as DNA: TGTGCCAGCAGCCTCGGACTAGCGGGTTCCTACAATGAGCAGTTCTTC. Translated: CASSLGLAGSYNEQFF.

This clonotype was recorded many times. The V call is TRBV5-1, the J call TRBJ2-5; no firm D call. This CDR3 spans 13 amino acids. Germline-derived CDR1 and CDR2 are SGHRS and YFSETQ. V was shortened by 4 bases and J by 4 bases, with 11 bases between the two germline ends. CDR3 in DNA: TGCGCCAGCAGCCCGGTCGGCGGAGAGACCCAGTACTTC. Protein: CASSPVGGETQYF.

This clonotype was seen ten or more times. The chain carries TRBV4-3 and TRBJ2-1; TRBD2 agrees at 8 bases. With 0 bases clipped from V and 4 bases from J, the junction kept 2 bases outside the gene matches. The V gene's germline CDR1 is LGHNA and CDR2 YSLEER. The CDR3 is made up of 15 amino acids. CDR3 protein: CASSQEGGGYNEQFF. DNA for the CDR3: TGCGCCAGCAGCCAAGAAGGCGGGGGGTACAATGAGCAGTTCTTC.

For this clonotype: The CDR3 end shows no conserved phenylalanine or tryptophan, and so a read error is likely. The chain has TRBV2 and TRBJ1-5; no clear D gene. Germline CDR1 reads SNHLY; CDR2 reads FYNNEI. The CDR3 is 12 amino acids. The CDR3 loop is CASSTSDQPQHL. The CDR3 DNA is TGTGCCAGCAGCACTAGCGATCAGCCCCAGCATTTA.

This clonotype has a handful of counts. The CDR3 coding sequence is TGTGCCAGCAGTGAGGGACAGAGCTTTGAAGCTTTCTTT. Its protein is CASSEGQSFEAFF. The chain links TRBV27 to TRBJ1-1; 7 bases match TRBD1. CDR1 is MNHEY, CDR2 SMNVEV, per germline (reference sequence). This CDR3 comprises 13 residues. Trimming took 5 bases from V and 7 from J; bases not matched to a gene: 7.

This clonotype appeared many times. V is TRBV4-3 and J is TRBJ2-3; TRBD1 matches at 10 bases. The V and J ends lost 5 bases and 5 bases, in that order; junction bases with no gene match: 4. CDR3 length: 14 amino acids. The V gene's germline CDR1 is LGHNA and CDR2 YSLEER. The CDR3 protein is CASSGTGDQDTQYF. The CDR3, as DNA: TGCGCCAGCAGCGGGACAGGGGACCAAGATACGCAGTATTTT.

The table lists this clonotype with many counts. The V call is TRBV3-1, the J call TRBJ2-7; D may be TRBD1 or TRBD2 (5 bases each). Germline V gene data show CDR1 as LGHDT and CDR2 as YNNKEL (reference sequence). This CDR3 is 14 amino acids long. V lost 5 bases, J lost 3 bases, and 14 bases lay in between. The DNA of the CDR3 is TGTGCCAGCAGCTTCGGGACCGCTCTCTACGAGCAGTACTTC. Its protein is CASSFGTALYEQYF.

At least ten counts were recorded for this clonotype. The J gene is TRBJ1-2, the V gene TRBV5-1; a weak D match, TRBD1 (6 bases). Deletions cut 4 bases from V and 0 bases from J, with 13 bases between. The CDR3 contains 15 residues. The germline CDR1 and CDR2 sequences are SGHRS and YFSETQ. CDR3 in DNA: TGCGCCAGCAGCGAGGAGACAGGAGCTAACTATGGCTACACCTTC. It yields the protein CASSEETGANYGYTF. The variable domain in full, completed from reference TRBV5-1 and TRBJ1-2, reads KAGVTQTPRYLIKTRGQQVTLSCSPISGHRSVSWYQQTPGQGLQFLFEYFSETQRNKGNFPGRFSGRQFSNSRSEMNVSTLELGDSALYLCASSEETGANYGYTFGSGTRLTVV.

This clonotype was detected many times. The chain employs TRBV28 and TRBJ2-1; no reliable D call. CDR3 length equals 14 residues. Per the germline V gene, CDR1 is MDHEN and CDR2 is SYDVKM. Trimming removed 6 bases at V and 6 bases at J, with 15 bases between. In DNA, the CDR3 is TGTGCCAGCAGCCCACCGGCCCCATTCAATGAGCAGTTCTTC. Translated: CASSPPAPFNEQFF.

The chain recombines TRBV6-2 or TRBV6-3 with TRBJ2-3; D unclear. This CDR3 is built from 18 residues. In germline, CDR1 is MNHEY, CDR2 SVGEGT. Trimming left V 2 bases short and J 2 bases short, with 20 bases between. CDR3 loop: CASSYDGLNRRNTDTQYF. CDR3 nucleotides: TGTGCCAGCAGTTACGACGGGTTGAATCGTAGAAACACAGATACGCAGTATTTT.

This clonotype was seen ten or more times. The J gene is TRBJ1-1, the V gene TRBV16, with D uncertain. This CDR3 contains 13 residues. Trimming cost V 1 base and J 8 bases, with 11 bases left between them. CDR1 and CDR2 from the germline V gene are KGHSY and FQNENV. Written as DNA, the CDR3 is TGTGCCAGCAGCCAATTTCAATTGGGCGAAGCTTTCTTT. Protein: CASSQFQLGEAFF.

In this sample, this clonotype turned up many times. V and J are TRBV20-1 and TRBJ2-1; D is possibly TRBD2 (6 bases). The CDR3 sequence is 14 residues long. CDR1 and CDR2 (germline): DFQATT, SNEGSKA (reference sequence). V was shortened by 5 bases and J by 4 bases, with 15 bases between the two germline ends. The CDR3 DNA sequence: TGCAGTGCTTTCCCCGGGAGAGGATACAATGAGCAGTTCTTC. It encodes CSAFPGRGYNEQFF.

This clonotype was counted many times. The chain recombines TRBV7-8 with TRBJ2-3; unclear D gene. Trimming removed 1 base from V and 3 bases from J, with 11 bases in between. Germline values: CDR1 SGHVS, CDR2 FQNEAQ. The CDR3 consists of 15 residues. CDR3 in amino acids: CASSLVTMKTDTQYF. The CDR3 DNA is TGTGCCAGCAGCTTAGTAACTATGAAAACAGATACGCAGTATTTT.

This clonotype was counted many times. The CDR3 loop is CASSLVFAGASNTEAFF. The CDR3 nucleotides read TGTGCCAGCAGCTTAGTATTCGCGGGGGCCTCGAACACTGAAGCTTTCTTT. The V and J genes are TRBV7-2 and TRBJ1-1; a possible D gene is TRBD1 (6 bases). The germline V and J ends were trimmed by 1 base and 1 base, with 16 bases remaining between them. Germline CDR1 is SGHTA and CDR2 is FQGNSA. The CDR3 spans 17 residues.

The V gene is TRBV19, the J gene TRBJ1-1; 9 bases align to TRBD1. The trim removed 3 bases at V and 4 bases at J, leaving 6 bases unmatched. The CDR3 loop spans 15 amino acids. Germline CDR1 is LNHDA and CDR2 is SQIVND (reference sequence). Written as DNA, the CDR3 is TGTGCCAGTAGTATCTCGGGGACAGGGTTCACTGAAGCTTTCTTT. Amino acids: CASSISGTGFTEAFF.

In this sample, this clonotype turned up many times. Here the CDR3 DNA reads TGTGCCAGCAGCTTTTGGGGCCAGGAGACCCAGTACTTC. Amino acids: CASSFWGQETQYF. The chain carries TRBV7-9 and TRBJ2-5; D may be TRBD1 (5 bases). This CDR3 contains 13 residues. V was cut by 3 bases and J by 5 bases, with 10 bases left in between. Germline CDR1 reads SEHNR; CDR2 reads FQNEAQ (reference sequence).

CDR3 bases: TGTGCCACCAGCAGGATTTCGGGGGTGGGGGGTGAGCAGTTCTTC. This sequence encodes CATSRISGVGGEQFF. The V and J genes are TRBV15 and TRBJ2-1; D might be TRBD2 (6 bases). Trimming left V 3 bases short and J 9 bases short, with 18 bases between. This CDR3 is 15 amino acids long. CDR1 and CDR2 (germline): LNHNV, YYDKDF (reference sequence).

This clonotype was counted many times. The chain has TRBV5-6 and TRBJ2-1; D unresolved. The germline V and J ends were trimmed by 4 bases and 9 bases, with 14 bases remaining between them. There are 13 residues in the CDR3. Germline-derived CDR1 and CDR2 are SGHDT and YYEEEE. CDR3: CASSPPVGREQFF. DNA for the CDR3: TGTGCCAGCAGCCCTCCCGTCGGACGTGAGCAGTTCTTC.

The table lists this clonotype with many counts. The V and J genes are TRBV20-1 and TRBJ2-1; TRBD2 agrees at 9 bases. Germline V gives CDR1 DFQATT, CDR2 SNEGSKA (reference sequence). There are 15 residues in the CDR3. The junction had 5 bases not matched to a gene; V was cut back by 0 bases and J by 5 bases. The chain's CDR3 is CSARDAGGRNNEQFF. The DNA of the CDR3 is TGCAGTGCTAGAGATGCGGGAGGGCGGAACAATGAGCAGTTCTTC.

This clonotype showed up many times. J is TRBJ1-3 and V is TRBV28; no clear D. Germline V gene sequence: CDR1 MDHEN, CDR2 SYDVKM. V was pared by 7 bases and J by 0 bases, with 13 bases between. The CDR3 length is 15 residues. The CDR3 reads CASTRQALSGNTIYF. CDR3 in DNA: TGTGCCAGCACCCGGCAGGCCCTCTCTGGAAACACCATATATTTT.

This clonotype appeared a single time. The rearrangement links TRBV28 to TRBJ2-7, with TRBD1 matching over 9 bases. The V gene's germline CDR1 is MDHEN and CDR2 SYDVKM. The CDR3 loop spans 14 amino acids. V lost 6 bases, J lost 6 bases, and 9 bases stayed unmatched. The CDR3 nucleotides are TGTGCCAGCAGCCTACAGGGGGCGCCCTCCGAGCAGTACTTC. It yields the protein CASSLQGAPSEQYF.

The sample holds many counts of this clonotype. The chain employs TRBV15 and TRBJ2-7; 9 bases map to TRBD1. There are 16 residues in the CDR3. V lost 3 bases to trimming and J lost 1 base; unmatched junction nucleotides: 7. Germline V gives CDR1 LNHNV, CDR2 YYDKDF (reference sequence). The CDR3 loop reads CATSRRLGQGSYEQYF. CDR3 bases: TGTGCCACCAGCAGGCGGTTGGGACAGGGATCCTACGAGCAGTACTTC. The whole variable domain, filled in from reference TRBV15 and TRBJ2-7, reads DAMVIQNPRYQVTQFGKPVTLSCSQTLNHNVMYWYQQKSSQAPKLLFHYYDKDFNNEADTPDNFQSRRPNTSFCFLDIRSPGLGDTAMYLCATSRRLGQGSYEQYFGPGTRLTVT.

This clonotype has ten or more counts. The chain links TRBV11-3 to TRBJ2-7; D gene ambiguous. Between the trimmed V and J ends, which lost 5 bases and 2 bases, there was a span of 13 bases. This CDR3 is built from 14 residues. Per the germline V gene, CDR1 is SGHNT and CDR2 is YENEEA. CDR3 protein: CASSRVAHPYEQYF. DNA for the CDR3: TGTGCCAGCAGCCGGGTTGCGCACCCCTACGAGCAGTACTTC. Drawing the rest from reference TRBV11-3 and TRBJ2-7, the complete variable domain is EAGVVQSPRYKIIEKKQPVAFWCNPISGHNTLYWYLQNLGQGPELLIRYENEEAVDDSQLPKDRFSAERLKGVDSTLKIQPAELGDSAVYLCASSRVAHPYEQYFGPGTRLTVT.

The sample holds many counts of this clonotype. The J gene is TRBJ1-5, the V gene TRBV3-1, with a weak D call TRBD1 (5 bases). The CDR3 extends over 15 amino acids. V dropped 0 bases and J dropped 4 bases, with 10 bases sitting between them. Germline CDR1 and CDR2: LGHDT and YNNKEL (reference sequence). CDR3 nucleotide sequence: TGTGCCAGCAGCCAAGATATCAGGGAGAATCAGCCCCAGCATTTT. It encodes CASSQDIRENQPQHF. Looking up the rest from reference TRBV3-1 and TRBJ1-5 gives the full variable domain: DTAVSQTPKYLVTQMGNDKSIKCEQNLGHDTMYWYKQDSKKFLKIMFSYNNKELIINETVPNRFSPKSPDKAHLNLHINSLELGDSAVYFCASSQDIRENQPQHFGDGTRLSIL.

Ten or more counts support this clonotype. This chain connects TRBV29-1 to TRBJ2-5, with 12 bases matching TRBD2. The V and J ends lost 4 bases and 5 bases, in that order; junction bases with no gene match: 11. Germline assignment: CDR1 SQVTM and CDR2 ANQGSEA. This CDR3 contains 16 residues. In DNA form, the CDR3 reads TGCAGCGTTGCGCCCCGACTAGCGGGAGCCAGGGAGACCCAGTACTTC. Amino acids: CSVAPRLAGARETQYF.

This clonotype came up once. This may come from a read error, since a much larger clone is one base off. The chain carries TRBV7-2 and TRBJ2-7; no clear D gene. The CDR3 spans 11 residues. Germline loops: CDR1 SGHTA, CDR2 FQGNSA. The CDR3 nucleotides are TGTGCCGGCAGCCCAAAATGGGAGCAGTACTTC. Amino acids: CAGSPKWEQYF. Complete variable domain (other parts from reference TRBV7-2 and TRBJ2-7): GAGVSQSPSNKVTEKGKDVELRCDPISGHTALYWYRQSLGQGLEFLIYFQGNSAPDKSGLPSDRFSAERTGGSVSTLTIQRTQQEDSAVYLCAGSPKWEQYFGPGTRLTVT.